Below are 27 T cell receptor beta chains sequenced from a single sample in a study of response to subunit inactivated influenza vaccine. TCRdb ran MiXCR on the RT-PCR reads and lists one entry per CDR3 protein. The sample includes 200,000 to 250,000 distinct CDR3 sequences, more than 9% of them seen just once. Sequenced here: non-naive T cells sorted from PBMCs, sampled roughly 15 days before vaccination. Every receptor here comes from a man between 50 and 59 years old who received an inactivated influenza vaccine.

Ten or more counts support this clonotype. J is TRBJ1-1 and V is TRBV12-3 or TRBV12-4; D is ambiguous. The ends were cut back, 3 bases at V and 6 bases at J, with 11 bases in the middle. CDR3 length: 13 amino acids. The CDR3 here is CASSFAGAAEAFF. DNA of the CDR3: TGTGCCAGCAGTTTCGCCGGAGCAGCTGAAGCTTTCTTT.

The gene calls are TRBV7-2 and TRBJ2-7; 8 bases align to TRBD1. Germline CDR1 reads SGHTA; CDR2 reads FQGNSA. The trim removed 8 bases at V and 3 bases at J, leaving 12 bases unmatched. The CDR3 totals 15 residues. The CDR3 bases are TGTGCCAGCTCCCCGTGGGGAACAGGGGGCTACGAGCAGTACTTC. Its translation is CASSPWGTGGYEQYF.

In its sample, this clonotype was seen many times. The rearrangement links TRBV5-6 to TRBJ2-2; D is unresolved. The V and J ends lost 5 bases and 5 bases respectively, with 10 bases between them. Germline CDR1 is SGHDT and CDR2 is YYEEEE. The CDR3 is made up of 13 amino acids. CDR3 residues: CASRRTATGELFF. As DNA, the CDR3 is TGTGCCAGCAGACGAACAGCGACCGGGGAGCTGTTTTTT.

J is TRBJ2-7 and V is TRBV4-2; 7 positions agree with TRBD2. The V and J ends lost 3 bases and 6 bases, in that order; junction bases with no gene match: 14. The CDR3 is made up of 16 amino acids. The germline CDR1 and CDR2 sequences are LGHNA and YNFKEQ. The DNA of the CDR3 is TGTGCCAGCAGCCAGCACGTGGAGCGGGGAACCGCCGAGCAGTACTTC. Its translation is CASSQHVERGTAEQYF.

This clonotype has only a few counts. The chain is built from TRBV6-2 or TRBV6-3 and TRBJ1-5; D is possibly TRBD1 (5 bases). The CDR3 length is 17 residues. Germline CDR1 is MNHEY and CDR2 is SVGEGT. Trimming cost V 5 bases and J 2 bases, with 19 bases left between them. CDR3 protein: CASSGPSVPGRNQPQHF. In DNA, the CDR3 is TGTGCCAGCAGTGGGCCCTCGGTTCCAGGGCGCAATCAGCCCCAGCATTTT.

The chain is built from TRBV29-1 and TRBJ2-5; TRBD2 matches 10 bases. This CDR3 spans 12 amino acids. CDR1 SQVTM and CDR2 ANQGSEA come from the germline V gene. Unmatched junction bases numbered 3, after V lost 4 bases and J lost 7 bases. The CDR3 DNA is TGCAGCGTTGGTAGCGGGGGGTGGACCCAGTACTTC. As protein: CSVGSGGWTQYF.

The chain joins TRBV20-1 to TRBJ2-1; TRBD2 matches at 12 bases. The J segment lost 4 bases and the V segment lost 4 bases, leaving 8 bases of the junction unmatched. The CDR3 runs to 16 residues. Germline CDR1 and CDR2: DFQATT and SNEGSKA (reference sequence). The CDR3 spells CSAIFPGLAGYNEQFF. In DNA, the CDR3 is TGCAGTGCTATATTTCCGGGACTAGCGGGTTACAATGAGCAGTTCTTC.

This clonotype was detected only a few times. The chain has TRBV20-1 and TRBJ2-3; the match to TRBD2 covers 9 bases. The junction had 15 bases not matched to a gene; V was cut back by 8 bases and J by 3 bases. The CDR3 has 16 residues. Germline V lookup: CDR1 DFQATT, CDR2 SNEGSKA (reference sequence). The chain's CDR3 is CSSRLPGLARTDTQYF. DNA of the CDR3: TGCAGTAGCAGACTTCCGGGACTAGCACGGACAGATACGCAGTATTTT.

This clonotype was seen only a few times. The chain uses TRBV12-3 or TRBV12-4 and TRBJ1-3; no definite D call. V lost 3 bases and J lost 0, with 6 bases in between. The CDR3 has 14 amino acids. The CDR3 region is CASSFSRSGNTIYF. CDR3 in DNA: TGTGCCAGCAGTTTTAGCCGCTCTGGAAACACCATATATTTT.

Regarding this clonotype: Given a much more abundant clone one base away, this may be a read error. The chain uses TRBV2 and TRBJ1-5; D may be TRBD1 (5 bases). V was shortened by 2 bases and J by 10 bases, with 12 bases between the two germline ends. The CDR3 is 13 residues long. Germline-derived CDR1 and CDR2 are SNHLY and FYNNEI. The DNA of the CDR3 is TGTGCCAGCAGTGAAATGCCCGGGGACCCCCAGCATTTT. Its protein is CASSEMPGDPQHF.

This clonotype was observed a handful of times. The chain has TRBV27 and TRBJ2-7, with TRBD1 matching over 9 bases. Germline lookup yields CDR1 MNHEY and CDR2 SMNVEV (reference sequence). The junction had 10 bases not matched to a gene; V was cut back by 6 bases and J by 4 bases. The CDR3 runs to 15 residues. The CDR3 loop reads CASSLAYDRGYEQYF. CDR3 in DNA: TGTGCCAGCAGCCTAGCCTACGACAGGGGGTACGAGCAGTACTTC.

V is TRBV7-9 and J is TRBJ2-1; D perhaps matches TRBD2 (5 bases). Germline V gene lookup returns CDR1 SEHNR and CDR2 FQNEAQ (reference sequence). This CDR3 has 15 amino acids. The ends were cut back, 3 bases at V and 10 bases at J, with 19 bases in the middle. The CDR3 is CASSFGNSAGDEQFF. In DNA form, the CDR3 reads TGTGCCAGCAGCTTCGGGAACTCGGCGGGTGACGAGCAGTTCTTC.

The chain recombines TRBV9 with TRBJ1-5; no firm D call. Trimming pared 0 bases from V and 0 bases from J, leaving 16 bases between. The CDR3 has 18 amino acids. The germline gives CDR1 SGDLS, CDR2 YYNGEE. The CDR3 reads CASSVAVRHPNSNQPQHF. The CDR3 coding sequence is TGTGCCAGCAGCGTAGCGGTCCGACACCCTAATAGCAATCAGCCCCAGCATTTT.

This chain connects TRBV5-1 to TRBJ1-2, with no clear D. Germline V gene sequence: CDR1 SGHRS, CDR2 YFSETQ. The CDR3 runs 14 residues. Between the trimmed V and J ends, which lost 4 bases and 4 bases, there was a span of 14 bases. CDR3 sequence (DNA): TGCGCCAGCAGCGAACAAGACCGAGTCTATGGCTACACCTTC. Protein: CASSEQDRVYGYTF.

A few counts support this clonotype. The chain carries TRBV6-4 and TRBJ2-2; 13 bases are a match to TRBD2. Germline V lookup: CDR1 MRHNA, CDR2 SNTAGT. Unmatched junction bases numbered 10, after V lost 3 bases and J lost 6 bases. The CDR3 has 18 amino acids. The CDR3 here is CASSESRLAGGVAGELFF. CDR3 nucleotides: TGTGCCAGCAGTGAGTCGAGACTAGCGGGAGGAGTTGCCGGGGAGCTGTTTTTT.

J is TRBJ2-2 and V is TRBV2; a weak D match, TRBD2 (7 bases). V lost 5 bases and J lost 2, with 15 bases in between. The CDR3 runs to 16 residues. Per the germline V gene, CDR1 is SNHLY and CDR2 is FYNNEI. The chain's CDR3 is CASSTRGAGNTGELFF. The CDR3 DNA sequence: TGTGCCAGCAGTACCCGGGGGGCTGGAAACACCGGGGAGCTGTTTTTT.

The sample holds a few counts of this clonotype. The chain links TRBV11-2 to TRBJ1-2; D remains ambiguous. CDR1 is SGHAT, CDR2 FQNNGV, per germline. Trimming left V 2 bases short and J 4 bases short, with 11 bases between. This CDR3 comprises 14 residues. The CDR3 nucleotides are TGTGCCAGCAGCTTATCAGGCCTCGGCTATGGCTACACCTTC. Its translation is CASSLSGLGYGYTF. Complete variable domain (other parts from reference TRBV11-2 and TRBJ1-2): EAGVAQSPRYKIIEKRQSVAFWCNPISGHATLYWYQQILGQGPKLLIQFQNNGVVDDSQLPKDRFSAERLKGVDSTLKIQPAKLEDSAVYLCASSLSGLGYGYTFGSGTRLTVV.

This clonotype was seen more than once but under ten times. This chain joins TRBV28 and TRBJ1-2, with a weak D call TRBD1 (5 bases). The germline CDR1 and CDR2 sequences are MDHEN and SYDVKM. V was trimmed by 3 bases and J by 2 bases, leaving 13 bases between them. The CDR3 runs to 15 residues. As DNA, the CDR3 is TGTGCCAGCAGTTTGATGGCAGGGTGGAACTATGGCTACACCTTC. Amino acid sequence: CASSLMAGWNYGYTF.

The chain carries TRBV7-2 and TRBJ2-1; D may be TRBD2 (6 bases). Trimming took off 2 bases at V and 2 bases at J, with 13 bases between the two ends. The CDR3 loop spans 16 amino acids. CDR1 and CDR2 (germline): SGHTA, FQGNSA. Here the CDR3 reads CASSLFREPPYNEQFF. CDR3 nucleotides: TGTGCCAGCAGCTTATTCCGGGAGCCCCCCTACAATGAGCAGTTCTTC.

This chain links TRBV7-2 with TRBJ2-5; 11 bases line up with TRBD2. The CDR3 covers 15 residues. Germline assignment: CDR1 SGHTA and CDR2 FQGNSA. Losses at the gene ends were 5 bases for V and 6 bases for J; bases not matched to a gene: 8. CDR3 bases: TGTGCCAGCAGCGACGATCTAGCGGGGGGAAAGACCCAGTACTTC. The encoded protein is CASSDDLAGGKTQYF.

The chain is built from TRBV7-9 and TRBJ2-2; D may correspond to TRBD1 or TRBD2 (5 bases each). Trimming left V 8 bases short and J 5 bases short, with 15 bases between. The CDR3 contains 14 residues. The V gene's germline CDR1 is SEHNR and CDR2 FQNEAQ (reference sequence). The CDR3: CASGRDLQTGELFF. The CDR3 bases are TGTGCCAGCGGCCGGGACCTACAGACCGGGGAGCTGTTTTTT.

This clonotype was observed a few times. This chain uses TRBV6-2 or TRBV6-3 with TRBJ1-6; the match to TRBD1 covers 7 bases. The CDR3 covers 14 residues. CDR1 and CDR2 from the germline V gene are MNHEY and SVGEGT. Unmatched junction bases numbered 6, after V lost 6 bases and J lost 7 bases. CDR3 region: CASRQGIVNSPLHF. The CDR3 coding sequence is TGTGCCAGCAGACAGGGGATAGTAAATTCACCCCTCCACTTT.

This clonotype was counted only a few times. The chain couples TRBV5-1 to TRBJ2-2; 7 positions match TRBD1. The CDR3 runs 16 residues. The germline V gene has CDR1 SGHRS and CDR2 YFSETQ. V gave up 4 bases and J gave up 0 bases; unmatched junction bases: 6. CDR3 protein: CASSAPDRSNTGELFF. CDR3 sequence (DNA): TGCGCCAGCAGCGCCCCGGACAGGTCGAACACCGGGGAGCTGTTTTTT.

The table lists this clonotype with many counts. V is TRBV27 and J is TRBJ1-1; 8 nucleotides line up with TRBD1. CDR1 MNHEY and CDR2 SMNVEV come from the germline V gene (reference sequence). V lost 4 bases, J lost 1 base, and 8 bases stayed unmatched. The CDR3 length is 16 residues. CDR3 nucleotides: TGTGCCAGCAGTTCCTACAGGGGGAGAACGAACACTGAAGCTTTCTTT. Translating gives CASSSYRGRTNTEAFF.

This clonotype has just a few counts. V gene TRBV11-1 combines with J gene TRBJ2-1, with 8 positions matching TRBD2. The CDR3 totals 17 residues. V shed 0 bases, J shed 7 bases, and the junction held 11 bases outside the gene matches. Germline CDR1 reads SGHAT; CDR2 reads FQDESV (reference sequence). The CDR3 coding sequence is TGTGCCAGCAGCTTAGCCGGGACTAGGTTGATTAGGAATGAGCAGTTCTTC. Translating gives CASSLAGTRLIRNEQFF.

This clonotype appeared a few times. The chain has TRBV2 and TRBJ1-2; a weak D match, TRBD1 (5 bases). Per the germline V gene, CDR1 is SNHLY and CDR2 is FYNNEI. Trimming took 2 bases from V and 0 from J, leaving 16 bases between them. The CDR3 loop spans 17 amino acids. Here the CDR3 reads CASSELGGFNTNYGYTF. Here the CDR3 DNA reads TGTGCCAGCAGTGAACTGGGGGGATTTAATACTAACTATGGCTACACCTTC.

This clonotype has more than one count but fewer than ten. The chain carries TRBV11-2 and TRBJ2-7; 8 nucleotides agree with TRBD2. The CDR3 length is 15 residues. CDR1 and CDR2 (germline): SGHAT, FQNNGV. The junction had 10 bases not matched to a gene; V was cut back by 5 bases and J by 4 bases. CDR3 in amino acids: CASSGGTSGPYEQYF. In DNA, the CDR3 is TGTGCCAGCAGCGGCGGCACTAGCGGACCTTACGAGCAGTACTTC.